Following are 12 T cell receptor beta chains from one sample sequenced in a study of cytomegalovirus exposure and HLA in healthy donors. Amplification used 60 Vbeta primers and 13 Jbeta primers. TCRdb keeps only in-frame clones here, not all; method: immunoSEQ multiplex PCR. The table has 170,000 or so clones, roughly four fifths seen once. The sample comprised PBMCs. The source is a man in his fifties or sixties in good health and CMV-seronegative.

This clone occurred a few times. The J gene is TRBJ1-2, the V gene TRBV19; 7 bases line up with TRBD1. V lost 3 bases to trimming and J lost 3 bases; unmatched junction nucleotides: 10. The CDR3 covers 16 residues. Germline-derived CDR1 and CDR2 are LNHDA and SQIVND (reference sequence). DNA for the CDR3: TGTGCCAGTAGTATTAGGCAGGGGGGTAACGACTATGGCTACACCTTC. It encodes CASSIRQGGNDYGYTF.

The chain employs TRBV5-1 and TRBJ2-3; 9 positions agree with TRBD2. Germline lookup yields CDR1 SGHRS and CDR2 YFSETQ. Losses at the gene ends were 4 bases for V and 5 bases for J; bases not matched to a gene: 14. This CDR3 has 17 amino acids. The chain's CDR3 is CASSQGPSGAGIDTQYF. As DNA, the CDR3 is TGCGCCAGCAGCCAAGGGCCTAGCGGGGCGGGTATAGATACGCAGTATTTT.

The rearrangement uses TRBV27 and TRBJ1-2, with 7 bases matching TRBD1. With V trimmed by 6 bases and J by 5 bases, 9 bases remained unmatched. The V gene's germline CDR1 is MNHEY and CDR2 SMNVEV (reference sequence). The CDR3 totals 14 residues. The CDR3 DNA sequence: TGTGCCAGCAGCGCCAGAGGGGGCGGATATGGCTACACCTTC. It yields the protein CASSARGGGYGYTF.

The rearrangement uses TRBV27 and TRBJ2-3, with TRBD2 identical over 11 bases. Germline lookup yields CDR1 MNHEY and CDR2 SMNVEV (reference sequence). J gave up 1 base and V 6 bases, and 3 bases lay outside the gene matches. The CDR3 is 15 amino acids. CDR3 bases: TGTGCCAGCAGGATGGGACTAGCGGGCACAGATACGCAGTATTTT. Its translation is CASRMGLAGTDTQYF.

V and J are TRBV2 and TRBJ1-5; TRBD1 is a possible D gene (6 bases). The length of the CDR3 is 15 residues. The germline CDR1 and CDR2 sequences are SNHLY and FYNNEI. V was trimmed by 4 bases and J by 2 bases, leaving 12 bases between them. In nucleotides, the CDR3 is TGTGCCAGCAGTGGCGCAGGGGTGGGCAATCAGCCCCAGCATTTT. Translation: CASSGAGVGNQPQHF.

Ten or more counts support this clone. The rearrangement uses TRBV4-3 and TRBJ2-7; TRBD2 is a possible D gene (5 bases). Germline CDR1 LGHNA, CDR2 YSLEER. The CDR3 has 15 residues. Trimming left V 0 bases short and J 3 bases short, with 12 bases between. The CDR3 is CASSQDPLGVYEQYF. The CDR3 coding sequence is TGCGCCAGCAGCCAAGATCCTCTCGGGGTCTACGAGCAGTACTTC.

This chain's CDR3 is CASSVRGGETQYF. The CDR3 DNA follows: TGTGCCAGCAGTGTTCGGGGGGGTGAGACCCAGTACTTC. This chain links TRBV2 with TRBJ2-5, with TRBD2 matching 8 bases. Germline CDR1 reads SNHLY; CDR2 reads FYNNEI. The V gene end was trimmed by 4 bases and the J gene end by 5 bases; junction bases not matched to a gene: 3. CDR3 length: 13 amino acids. The entire variable domain, with the rest obtained from reference TRBV2 and TRBJ2-5, is as follows: EPEVTQTPSHQVTQMGQEVILRCVPISNHLYFYWYRQILGQKVEFLVSFYNNEISEKSEIFDDQFSVERPDGSNFTLKIRSTKLEDSAMYFCASSVRGGETQYFGPGTRLLVL.

This clone was seen only once. The J gene is TRBJ2-5, the V gene TRBV27; D might be TRBD1 (5 bases). V shed 6 bases and J shed 5 bases, with 16 bases lying between them. CDR3 size: 14 residues. The V gene's germline CDR1 is MNHEY and CDR2 SMNVEV (reference sequence). For the CDR3, the DNA is TGTGCCAGCAGGTTGCAGGGTCTGGGGGAGACCCAGTACTTC. Translated: CASRLQGLGETQYF.

The rearrangement uses TRBV7-2 and TRBJ2-7; TRBD2 agrees at 11 bases. From germline, CDR1 is SGHTA and CDR2 FQGNSA. This CDR3 region has 14 residues. Losses at the gene ends were 5 bases for V and 6 bases for J; bases not matched to a gene: 6. The CDR3 loop reads CASSTTSGVGEQYF. CDR3 DNA: TGTGCCAGCAGCACGACTAGCGGGGTGGGCGAGCAGTACTTC.

The chain is built from TRBV5-4 and TRBJ2-4; 9 bases are shared with TRBD2. This CDR3 comprises 16 residues. V was pared by 5 bases and J by 6 bases, with 12 bases of the junction left unmatched. Germline lookup yields CDR1 SGHNT and CDR2 YYREEE (reference sequence). CDR3 region: CASSIERGARLNIQYF. CDR3 DNA: TGTGCCAGCAGTATCGAGCGGGGGGCCCGCCTAAACATTCAGTACTTC. Looking up the rest from reference TRBV5-4 and TRBJ2-4 gives the full variable domain: ETGVTQSPTHLIKTRGQQVTLRCSSQSGHNTVSWYQQALGQGPQFIFQYYREEENGRGNFPPRFSGLQFPNYSSELNVNALELDDSALYLCASSIERGARLNIQYFGAGTRLSVL.

The chain combines TRBV7-2 with TRBJ2-3, with D possibly TRBD2 on 5 matching bases. Germline V lookup: CDR1 SGHTA, CDR2 FQGNSA. This CDR3 is 18 amino acids long. V lost 1 base, J lost 0 bases, and 17 bases lay in between. Here the CDR3 reads CASSLVILLATSTDTQYF. The CDR3 DNA is TGTGCCAGCAGCTTAGTGATCTTGCTAGCTACAAGCACAGATACGCAGTATTTT.

This clone occurred a few times. The chain links TRBV7-8 to TRBJ1-1, with D perhaps TRBD1 (5 bases). Trimming stripped 2 bases from V and 1 base from J, with 5 bases between. The germline V gene encodes CDR1 SGHVS and CDR2 FQNEAQ. This CDR3 comprises 13 residues. CDR3 bases: TGTGCCAGCAGCTTACAGGGGAACACTGAAGCTTTCTTT. It specifies CASSLQGNTEAFF.